This TCR beta chain derives from a study of CD8+ T cells in alopecia areata. Study-wide results and limits: Scalp samples also contribute reads from the resident alphabeta T cells found in normal skin. Alopecia totalis/universalis scalp especially showed more expanded CD8+ clones than normal scalp. Clarity of TCR sharing across patients fell short of that in mice, possibly HLA-related.

RNA, once extracted, was reverse transcribed into cDNA for use as the sequencing template. Profiling relied on immunoSEQ multiplex PCR, and the TCRdb table lists in-frame clones only, not all of them. This sample has more than 95,000 clones, with approximately 58% found just once. CDR3 length: 18 amino acids. V lost 8 bases to trimming and J lost 0 bases; unmatched junction nucleotides: 13. Of note for this clone: What it recognizes is unknown.

The receptor was isolated from a human donor in good health. The sample was CD4+ T cells sorted from blood. V is TRBV23-1 and J is TRBJ2-6; 7 bases fit TRBD1. TRBV23-1 is labeled an ORF, and its function is uncertain. The CDR3 sequence: CASPCRAGGSSGANVLTF. Here the CDR3 DNA reads TGCGCCAGCCCATGCAGGGCAGGGGGAAGCTCTGGGGCCAACGTCCTGACTTTC.